This is a list of T cell receptor beta chains from one sample in a study of blood T cell repertoires in COVID-19. Clones were read by immunoSEQ multiplex PCR, and TCRdb kept only the in-frame ones, dropping some. This table holds roughly 200,000 clones, approximately 78% found once. Sequences were obtained from peripheral blood. The receptors come from a woman of 80 years or more with COVID-19, enrolled during active disease. The CDR3 runs from the conserved cysteine through the conserved F or W. The order of the fields is J gene, V gene, D gene, CDR3 protein. A D gene is named only where the DNA matches it firmly.

J: TRBJ2-6
V: TRBV7-6
D: .
CDR3: CASSFSAAGANVLTF

J: TRBJ2-3
V: TRBV29-1
D: .
CDR3: CSVVGRTDTQYF

J: TRBJ2-7
V: TRBV18
D: TRBD1
CDR3: CASSPGQGISEQYF

J: TRBJ1-1
V: TRBV9
D: TRBD1
CDR3: CASSTRDRPNTEAFF

J: TRBJ2-5
V: TRBV7-9
D: TRBD2
CDR3: CASSQDSGGWETQYF

J: TRBJ1-1
V: TRBV5-4
D: .
CDR3: CASSLEARSMNTEAFF

J: TRBJ2-1
V: TRBV7-3
D: TRBD2
CDR3: CASRRTSGSYEQFF

J: TRBJ1-1
V: TRBV10-3
D: .
CDR3: CAISGGVKNTEAFF

J: TRBJ2-7
V: TRBV5-4
D: .
CDR3: CASSLARSGVYEQYF

J: TRBJ2-5
V: TRBV5-1
D: TRBD2
CDR3: CASSSGGPGETQYF

J: TRBJ1-2
V: TRBV5-1
D: TRBD1
CDR3: CASQTGDGSYGYTF

J: TRBJ1-1
V: TRBV3-1/TRBV3-2
D: TRBD1
CDR3: CASSPQGAMNTEAFF

J: TRBJ2-3
V: TRBV7-2
D: TRBD2
CDR3: CASSRGAGDTDTQYF

J: TRBJ1-6
V: TRBV7-2
D: .
CDR3: CASSLRGKTAPLHF

J: TRBJ2-6
V: TRBV4-2
D: TRBD1
CDR3: CASSHPPGQGDGGANVLTF

J: TRBJ1-6
V: TRBV7-8
D: .
CDR3: CASSPRGQDYNSPLHF

J: TRBJ2-3
V: TRBV5-6
D: .
CDR3: CASGRGTDTQYF

J: TRBJ2-1
V: TRBV6-6
D: TRBD1
CDR3: CASSHRDRGVGEQFF

J: TRBJ1-1
V: TRBV6-5
D: TRBD1
CDR3: CAIGQGNTEAFF

J: TRBJ1-4
V: TRBV18
D: .
CDR3: CASSRHRATNEKLFF

J: TRBJ2-3
V: TRBV5-1
D: .
CDR3: CASSLELAVTSTDTQYF

J: TRBJ2-6
V: TRBV15
D: .
CDR3: CATSSLIGVSSGANVLTF

J: TRBJ2-7
V: TRBV5-1
D: .
CDR3: CASSLMFPTNEQYF

J: TRBJ1-5
V: TRBV28
D: .
CDR3: CASAGEGAGNQPQHF

J: TRBJ2-7
V: TRBV14
D: TRBD1
CDR3: CASSRQGIEQYF

J: TRBJ1-5
V: TRBV2
D: TRBD1
CDR3: CASSPLTGDQPQHF

J: TRBJ1-4
V: TRBV6-5
D: .
CDR3: CASSYQHYEKLFF

J: TRBJ1-1
V: TRBV5-1
D: TRBD1
CDR3: CASTIQGVEGSEAFF

J: TRBJ1-4
V: TRBV28
D: .
CDR3: CASSYTQGTNEKLFF

J: TRBJ2-2
V: TRBV7-9
D: TRBD2
CDR3: CASSPTSGRALGELFF

J: TRBJ1-2
V: TRBV5-4
D: .
CDR3: CASSLVAKESYTF

J: TRBJ2-7
V: TRBV27
D: TRBD2
CDR3: CASSTSGGASYEQYF